This entry lists 19 T cell receptor beta chains sequenced from one sample in a study of T cells in Graves' hyperthyroidism and ophthalmopathy. RNA transcripts served as the template for amplifying TCR beta CDR3 regions. The TCR CDR3 was amplified in a first-round RT-PCR using the HTBI primer set. MiXCR, applied by TCRdb to the multiplex PCR reads, yields one record per CDR3 protein. The sample includes about 400,000 distinct CDR3 sequences, more than 20% of them seen just once. Sequences were obtained from blood. These receptors were taken from a man aged 50 to 59 with Graves' hyperthyroidism.

A few counts support this clonotype. The rearrangement joins TRBV28 to TRBJ1-4; D is unclear. Germline V gives CDR1 MDHEN, CDR2 SYDVKM. The CDR3 loop spans 13 amino acids. Trimming stripped 4 bases from V and 3 bases from J, with 6 bases between. CDR3 sequence reads: CASSYPSNEKLFF. The DNA for the CDR3 is TGTGCCAGCAGTTATCCATCTAATGAAAAACTGTTTTTT.

The chain is built from TRBV9 and TRBJ2-7, with D maybe TRBD2 (6 bases). V lost 3 bases and J 3 bases, leaving 16 bases between the germline ends. Germline CDR1 is SGDLS and CDR2 is YYNGEE. The CDR3 sequence is 15 residues long. The CDR3 is CASSASGGGGYEQYF. DNA for the CDR3: TGTGCCAGCAGCGCCTCCGGGGGAGGCGGCTACGAGCAGTACTTC.

The table lists this clonotype with many counts. The chain recombines TRBV3-1 with TRBJ1-1; D is ambiguous. Germline CDR1 reads LGHDT; CDR2 reads YNNKEL (reference sequence). V was clipped by 0 bases and J by 6 bases, with 14 bases between them. The CDR3 has 15 amino acids. CDR3 in amino acids: CASSQDISRLAEAFF. DNA for the CDR3: TGTGCCAGCAGCCAAGATATAAGTCGGTTAGCTGAAGCTTTCTTT.

The genes are TRBV6-1 and TRBJ2-3; the D is unclear. The length of the CDR3 is 13 residues. The germline V and J ends were trimmed by 9 bases and 2 bases, with 12 bases remaining between them. Germline loops: CDR1 MNHNS, CDR2 SASEGT. In nucleotides, the CDR3 is TGTGCCAGTGCAAGTTTTCACACAGATACGCAGTATTTT. Amino acid sequence: CASASFHTDTQYF.

The gene calls are TRBV11-3 and TRBJ2-4, with D tentatively TRBD1 or TRBD2 (6 bases each). The germline V gene encodes CDR1 SGHNT and CDR2 YENEEA. V lost 1 base, J lost 6 bases, and 13 bases lay in between. This CDR3 is built from 15 residues. The chain's CDR3 is CASSLGGPGGNIQYF. CDR3 DNA: TGTGCCAGCAGCTTAGGGGGGCCCGGGGGAAACATTCAGTACTTC.

This chain connects TRBV28 to TRBJ2-5, with D perhaps matching TRBD2 (5 bases). This CDR3 contains 13 residues. V gave up 5 bases and J gave up 5 bases, with 12 bases separating them. Germline V lookup: CDR1 MDHEN, CDR2 SYDVKM. The CDR3, as DNA: TGTGCCAGCAGTACACGGGGTTACGAGACCCAGTACTTC. It translates to CASSTRGYETQYF.

In its sample, this clonotype was seen many times. The chain joins TRBV7-2 to TRBJ2-7; TRBD2 matches at 8 bases. The germline V gene has CDR1 SGHTA and CDR2 FQGNSA. The CDR3 spans 15 residues. J was trimmed by 0 bases and V by 6 bases; bases with no gene match: 7. The CDR3 region is CASSTTGGSSYEQYF. In nucleotides, the CDR3 is TGTGCCAGCAGTACGACGGGGGGGAGCTCCTACGAGCAGTACTTC.

The chain carries TRBV7-9 and TRBJ2-3; D might be TRBD1 (6 bases). The CDR3 runs 12 residues. The V end was cut by 7 bases, the J end by 5 bases, with 10 bases between. In germline, CDR1 is SEHNR, CDR2 FQNEAQ (reference sequence). As DNA, the CDR3 is TGTGCCAGCACCCAGGGGAAAGATACGCAGTATTTT. Protein sequence: CASTQGKDTQYF.

This clonotype was seen repeatedly, ten times or more. The V call is TRBV12-5, the J call TRBJ1-5; TRBD1 is a possible D gene (5 bases). There are 15 residues in the CDR3. V gave up 2 bases and J gave up 4 bases, with 12 bases separating them. CDR1 is LGHNT, CDR2 FRNRAP, per germline. CDR3 sequence (DNA): TGTGCTAGTGGTTTGCAGGGACTAGGGAATCAGCCCCAGCATTTT. Its translation: CASGLQGLGNQPQHF. Complete variable domain (other parts from reference TRBV12-5 and TRBJ1-5): DARVTQTPRHKVTEMGQEVTMRCQPILGHNTVFWYRQTMMQGLELLAYFRNRAPLDDSGMPKDRFSAEMPDATLATLKIQPSEPRDSAVYFCASGLQGLGNQPQHFGDGTRLSIL.

This sequence joins TRBV20-1 and TRBJ2-1; TRBD2 matches 10 bases. This CDR3 comprises 16 residues. Germline V lookup: CDR1 DFQATT, CDR2 SNEGSKA (reference sequence). The J segment lost 4 bases and the V segment lost 6 bases, leaving 12 bases of the junction unmatched. CDR3 in amino acids: CSATLGVSGRYNEQFF. In DNA form, the CDR3 reads TGCAGTGCCACCCTTGGAGTTAGCGGGAGGTACAATGAGCAGTTCTTC.

This rearrangement joins TRBV6-1 to TRBJ1-4, with D unresolved. This CDR3 has 13 residues. The germline V and J ends were trimmed by 7 bases and 0 bases, with 6 bases remaining between them. Germline CDR1 reads MNHNS; CDR2 reads SASEGT. The CDR3 sequence: CASKQATNEKLFF. DNA of the CDR3: TGTGCCAGCAAACAAGCAACTAATGAAAAACTGTTTTTT.

This clonotype was found a few times. The chain joins TRBV19 to TRBJ1-6; D unresolved. The CDR3 spans 17 residues. The germline V and J ends were trimmed by 5 bases and 0 bases, with 14 bases remaining between them. The germline CDR1 and CDR2 sequences are LNHDA and SQIVND (reference sequence). The CDR3: CASSLSTGSSYNSPLHF. As DNA, the CDR3 is TGTGCCAGTAGTCTGTCGACGGGAAGCTCCTATAATTCACCCCTCCACTTT. The whole variable domain, remainder taken from reference TRBV19 and TRBJ1-6, is DGGITQSPKYLFRKEGQNVTLSCEQNLNHDAMYWYRQDPGQGLRLIYYSQIVNDFQKGDIAEGYSVSREKKESFPLTVTSAQKNPTAFYLCASSLSTGSSYNSPLHFGNGTRLTVT.

This clonotype was counted at least ten times. The chain uses TRBV6-6 and TRBJ2-7, with D unresolved. Germline V gene sequence: CDR1 MNHNY, CDR2 SVGAGI (reference sequence). The ends were cut back, 2 bases at V and 4 bases at J, with 18 bases in the middle. The CDR3 length is 16 residues. In nucleotides, the CDR3 is TGTGCCAGCAGTTACAGGTTTGAGGTCCTCCCATACGAGCAGTACTTC. It is translated as CASSYRFEVLPYEQYF.

V usage is TRBV6-1 and J usage is TRBJ1-1; tentatively, D is TRBD1 (5 bases). Per the germline V gene, CDR1 is MNHNS and CDR2 is SASEGT. This CDR3 has 14 amino acids. Trimming took off 0 bases at V and 13 bases at J, with 18 bases between the two ends. The CDR3 reads CASSEALRGTPFFF. DNA for the CDR3: TGTGCCAGCAGTGAAGCGCTTCGAGGGACTCCCTTTTTCTTT.

Only a few counts were recorded for this clonotype. The chain joins TRBV7-2 to TRBJ1-2; D gene uncertain. Germline values: CDR1 SGHTA, CDR2 FQGNSA. Trimming shortened V by 3 bases and J by 6 bases, and 17 bases separated the two germline ends. The CDR3 sequence is 15 residues long. CDR3 sequence reads: CASSFGPESTNGYTF. The DNA of the CDR3 is TGTGCCAGCAGCTTTGGGCCGGAGTCGACAAATGGCTACACCTTC.

V usage is TRBV6-5 and J usage is TRBJ1-1, with D possibly TRBD1 on 6 matching bases. V shed 2 bases and J shed 1 base, with 8 bases lying between them. The CDR3 runs 14 residues. CDR1 and CDR2 from the germline V gene are MNHEY and SVGAGI. CDR3 sequence reads: CASSYRTENTEAFF. The CDR3 DNA reads TGTGCCAGCAGTTACCGGACAGAGAACACTGAAGCTTTCTTT.

The chain recombines TRBV24-1 with TRBJ2-3; 8 bases agree with TRBD1. Germline V CDR1 and CDR2: KGHDR, SFDVKD. This CDR3 has 13 residues. V dropped 10 bases and J dropped 2; count of bases not matched to a gene: 4. The CDR3 nucleotides are TGTGCCACGAAGGGACAGGCCACAGATACGCAGTATTTT. It translates to CATKGQATDTQYF.

This clonotype was detected only a few times. This chain uses TRBV7-8 with TRBJ2-4; 9 positions match TRBD2. The CDR3 consists of 16 residues. Germline trimming cut 1 base from V and 7 bases from J; bases unmatched to any gene: 8. The germline V gene has CDR1 SGHVS and CDR2 FQNEAQ. The CDR3 here is CASSLGQGLAANIQYF. CDR3 in DNA: TGTGCCAGCAGCTTAGGGCAGGGACTAGCCGCCAACATTCAGTACTTC.

The chain combines TRBV5-1 with TRBJ2-1; D may be TRBD1 (6 bases). CDR3 length: 14 amino acids. Trimming removed 4 bases from V and 4 bases from J, with 12 bases in between. Germline V CDR1 and CDR2: SGHRS, YFSETQ. The CDR3 protein is CASSPEGVYNEQFF. CDR3 nucleotides: TGCGCCAGCAGCCCCGAGGGGGTATACAATGAGCAGTTCTTC. Looking up the rest from reference TRBV5-1 and TRBJ2-1 gives the full variable domain: KAGVTQTPRYLIKTRGQQVTLSCSPISGHRSVSWYQQTPGQGLQFLFEYFSETQRNKGNFPGRFSGRQFSNSRSEMNVSTLELGDSALYLCASSPEGVYNEQFFGPGTRLTVL.